The 21 T cell receptor beta chains below were found in one sample sequenced in a study of T cell changes during pregnancy in multiple sclerosis (dated by TCRdb to about 2019). The library was produced with the immunoSEQ multiplex PCR assay. This immuneACCESS table, as held by TCRdb, lists in-frame sequences with V and J called but not all clones. Of the missing ones, under half trace to an unresolved V gene in checked studies; the others have no known cause. Here the sample has 75,000 to 80,000 clones; about 92% occur a single time. The top ten clones comprise 2.6% of the sample. This specimen was peripheral blood, taken after pregnancy. These receptors were collected from a female donor in good health, enrolled as a control in a pregnancy study.

As regards this clone: Other DNA sequences in this sample translate to the same CDR3. The chain uses TRBV2 and TRBJ2-5; no firm D call. Germline V gene lookup returns CDR1 SNHLY and CDR2 FYNNEI. The CDR3 sequence is 11 residues long. With 6 bases removed from V and 5 bases from J, the gap between germline ends came to 7 bases. CDR3 sequence reads: CASRPEETQYF. DNA of the CDR3: TGTGCCAGCAGGCCCGAGGAGACCCAGTACTTC.

This chain uses TRBV7-2 with TRBJ2-5; D might be TRBD2 (7 bases). The CDR3 extends over 14 amino acids. Per germline, CDR1 SGHTA and CDR2 FQGNSA. Trimming pared 5 bases from V and 4 bases from J, leaving 14 bases between. The CDR3 reads CASSRSRGGETQYF. The CDR3, as DNA: TGTGCCAGCAGCCGAAGTAGGGGGGGAGAGACCCAGTACTTC.

This clone was recorded at least ten times. J is TRBJ2-7 and V is TRBV4-3; 9 bases are a match to TRBD1. Germline CDR1 reads LGHNA; CDR2 reads YSLEER. V lost 3 bases, J lost 3 bases, and 9 bases stayed unmatched. The CDR3 totals 16 residues. CDR3 sequence (DNA): TGCGCCAGCAGCCAGGGTACCGGGACAGGGAGCTACGAGCAGTACTTC. Translating it yields CASSQGTGTGSYEQYF.

The chain is built from TRBV19 and TRBJ1-1; D not resolved. Germline CDR1 and CDR2: LNHDA and SQIVND (reference sequence). V lost 0 bases, J lost 8 bases, and 10 bases lay in between. CDR3 length: 13 residues. CDR3 DNA sequence: TGTGCCAGTAGTATAGATCCCCGGGGAGAAGCTTTCTTT. Its translation: CASSIDPRGEAFF.

This clone was seen just once. The genes are TRBV19 and TRBJ2-7, with 7 nucleotides matching TRBD1. Germline V gene sequence: CDR1 LNHDA, CDR2 SQIVND (reference sequence). The CDR3 has 17 residues. J lost 0 bases, V lost 4 bases, and 12 bases had no gene match. The CDR3 loop reads CASSRDSDPSGSYEQYF. In DNA form, the CDR3 reads TGTGCCAGTAGTAGGGACAGCGACCCTTCGGGCTCCTACGAGCAGTACTTC.

The rearrangement uses TRBV30 and TRBJ2-7; maybe TRBD2 (5 bases). V lost 0 bases and J 3 bases, leaving 9 bases between the germline ends. The CDR3 is 13 residues long. CDR1 and CDR2 from the germline V gene are GTSNPN and SVGIG (reference sequence). The CDR3 DNA is TGTGCCTGGAGTGTCGAGGGAATCTACGAGCAGTACTTC. Residues: CAWSVEGIYEQYF.

V usage is TRBV2 and J usage is TRBJ2-5; D might be TRBD1 (6 bases). CDR3 length: 13 amino acids. The V gene's germline CDR1 is SNHLY and CDR2 FYNNEI. The V end was cut by 6 bases, the J end by 2 bases, with 10 bases between. The CDR3 loop reads CASSVDRQETQYF. The CDR3 region has the DNA TGTGCCAGCAGCGTGGACAGACAAGAGACCCAGTACTTC.

CDR3 bases: TGCGCCAGCAGCTTGTCCGGAGCCTACGAGCAGTACTTC. Amino acid sequence: CASSLSGAYEQYF. The V and J genes are TRBV5-1 and TRBJ2-7; D remains unclear. The CDR3 contains 13 residues. With 1 base removed from V and 2 bases from J, the gap between germline ends came to 7 bases. The germline gives CDR1 SGHRS, CDR2 YFSETQ.

The gene calls are TRBV19 and TRBJ2-1; D unresolved. In germline, CDR1 is LNHDA, CDR2 SQIVND (reference sequence). The length of the CDR3 is 14 residues. The V end was cut by 3 bases, the J end by 3 bases, with 9 bases between. DNA of the CDR3: TGTGCCAGTAGTATCGCGAACAGCTACAATGAGCAGTTCTTC. As protein: CASSIANSYNEQFF. The whole variable domain, remainder taken from reference TRBV19 and TRBJ2-1, is DGGITQSPKYLFRKEGQNVTLSCEQNLNHDAMYWYRQDPGQGLRLIYYSQIVNDFQKGDIAEGYSVSREKKESFPLTVTSAQKNPTAFYLCASSIANSYNEQFFGPGTRLTVL.

There are a few counts of this clone. The chain recombines TRBV6-1 with TRBJ1-2; 9 bases fit TRBD1. This CDR3 region has 14 residues. Germline V gene sequence: CDR1 MNHNS, CDR2 SASEGT. Unmatched junction bases numbered 6, after V lost 6 bases and J lost 4 bases. DNA for the CDR3: TGTGCCAGCAGAAGACAGGGGGATGGCTATGGCTACACCTTC. This encodes CASRRQGDGYGYTF.

This chain links TRBV6-5 with TRBJ2-5; 12 positions match TRBD2. CDR1 is MNHEY, CDR2 SVGAGI, per germline. This CDR3 comprises 16 residues. The ends lost 3 bases at V and 2 bases at J; junction bases unmatched: 4. DNA for the CDR3: TGTGCCAGCAGTTATACTAGCGGGGGGAAACAAGAGACCCAGTACTTC. Its translation: CASSYTSGGKQETQYF.

The V and J genes are TRBV7-9 and TRBJ2-3, with 8 positions matching TRBD2. The CDR3 totals 19 residues. V lost 0 bases, J lost 1 base, and 12 bases stayed unmatched. Looked up from germline, CDR1 is SEHNR and CDR2 is FQNEAQ (reference sequence). The DNA for the CDR3 is TGTGCCAGCAGCTTAGCGTTCGTCGGGGGGGCCCTAGGCACAGATACGCAGTATTTT. Amino acid sequence: CASSLAFVGGALGTDTQYF.

The genes are TRBV7-6 and TRBJ2-5, with D possibly being TRBD1 (5 bases). The CDR3 is 14 residues long. V was clipped by 7 bases and J by 4 bases, with 16 bases between them. Per the germline V gene, CDR1 is SGHVS and CDR2 is FNYEAQ. In DNA form, the CDR3 reads TGTGCCAGCACCCACATCAGGGTTCGAGAGACCCAGTACTTC. The encoded protein is CASTHIRVRETQYF.

The DNA of the CDR3 is TGTGCCAGCAGCAATACAGGGAAGACTGAAGCTTTCTTT. Translating it yields CASSNTGKTEAFF. The chain employs TRBV7-3 and TRBJ1-1; a possible D gene is TRBD1 (6 bases). CDR3 length: 13 residues. V was pared by 5 bases and J by 5 bases, with 12 bases between. CDR1 SGHTA and CDR2 FQGTGA come from the germline V gene. The variable domain in full, with the rest retrieved from reference TRBV7-3 and TRBJ1-1, is GAGVSQTPSNKVTEKGKYVELRCDPISGHTALYWYRQSLGQGPEFLIYFQGTGAADDSGLPNDRFFAVRPEGSVSTLKIQRTERGDSAVYLCASSNTGKTEAFFGQGTRLTVV.

CDR3 residues: CASRRLAGEQFF. As DNA, the CDR3 is TGTGCCAGCAGGAGACTAGCGGGTGAGCAGTTCTTC. This rearrangement joins TRBV5-4 to TRBJ2-1; 10 bases map to TRBD2. After removal of 5 bases from V and 9 bases from J, the junction contained 2 bases not matched to a gene. The CDR3 has 12 amino acids. Germline-derived CDR1 and CDR2 are SGHNT and YYREEE (reference sequence).

The rearrangement uses TRBV27 and TRBJ2-2, with 13 bases identical to TRBD2. Unmatched junction bases numbered 10, after V lost 10 bases and J lost 5 bases. CDR1 and CDR2 (germline): MNHEY, SMNVEV (reference sequence). The CDR3 spans 16 residues. CDR3 nucleotides: TGTGCCACAAAAAGTGGACTAGCGGGAGTAACCGGGGAGCTGTTTTTT. It yields the protein CATKSGLAGVTGELFF.

The chain carries TRBV18 and TRBJ1-2; the match to TRBD1 covers 8 bases. The CDR3 has 14 amino acids. Germline CDR1 is KGHSH and CDR2 is LQKENI. The junction had 7 bases not matched to a gene; V was cut back by 2 bases and J by 8 bases. In DNA form, the CDR3 reads TGTGCCAGCTCACCAGCGGGACAGGAGCGGGGCTACACCTTC. This encodes CASSPAGQERGYTF.

The gene calls are TRBV4-1 and TRBJ2-3; 15 bases map to TRBD2. V was pared by 10 bases and J by 0 bases, with 11 bases of the junction left unmatched. Germline V gene data show CDR1 as MGHRA and CDR2 as YSYEKL. CDR3 size: 18 residues. The CDR3 DNA follows: TGCGCCACCCGCAGGGGACTAGCGGGAGGAACAAGCACAGATACGCAGTATTTT. Residues: CATRRGLAGGTSTDTQYF.

The rearrangement links TRBV28 to TRBJ2-1, with 8 bases matching TRBD2. CDR1 and CDR2 from the germline V gene are MDHEN and SYDVKM. Trimming cost V 3 bases and J 5 bases; bases outside gene matches: 6. The CDR3 totals 15 residues. Written as DNA, the CDR3 is TGTGCCAGCAGTTTTACGGGGGGGCCCCACAATGAGCAGTTCTTC. This codes for CASSFTGGPHNEQFF.

The rearrangement links TRBV18 to TRBJ1-5, with 9 bases identical to TRBD1. The germline V gene has CDR1 KGHSH and CDR2 LQKENI. The length of the CDR3 is 14 residues. V was clipped by 4 bases and J by 6 bases; unmatched bases: 4. The CDR3 bases are TGTGCCAGCTCACACCGGGACAGGGTTCAGCCCCAGCATTTT. It codes for CASSHRDRVQPQHF.

This chain connects TRBV7-9 to TRBJ2-7, with TRBD1 as a possible D gene (6 bases). Trimming took off 4 bases at V and 3 bases at J, with 19 bases between the two ends. The CDR3 runs 16 residues. Looked up from germline, CDR1 is SEHNR and CDR2 is FQNEAQ (reference sequence). CDR3 nucleotide sequence: TGTGCCAGCAGCTCCCAAACTTTTAAACAGGGCTACGAGCAGTACTTC. It translates to CASSSQTFKQGYEQYF.